This T cell receptor beta chain was identified in a study of blood T cell repertoires in COVID-19. Study overall: The cDNA or gDNA used as material had been derived from T cells, B-cell-depleted T cells, or PBMCs.

CDR3 length: 13 amino acids. Germline V gene lookup returns CDR1 WNHNN and CDR2 SYGVQD (reference sequence). Trimming cost V 4 bases and J 0 bases, with 6 bases left between them. This clone was detected only once. Sequenced by immunoSEQ multiplex PCR; TCRdb stores in-frame clones only, minus some. The repertoire holds about 180,000 clones, with approximately 80% as singletons. Enrollees, roughly 18 to 90 years old, lived in approximately 25 US areas. Exposed volunteers were people who met a COVID-19 case within 2 weeks before study entry. This clonotype was sampled from a man aged 60-69 years who had been exposed to COVID-19. Sequenced: PBMCs or T cells enriched from blood (not recorded which). The rearrangement links TRBV10-1 to TRBJ2-5; D uncertain. The CDR3 nucleotides read TGCGCCAGCAGTGGAAACTACCAAGAGACCCAGTACTTC. This gives the protein CASSGNYQETQYF.